This passage covers 2 T cell receptor beta chains from one sample sequenced in a study of shared clonotypes between healthy human individuals. This table comes from immunoSEQ multiplex PCR, and its TCRdb copy is limited to in-frame clones, with some not included. Of millions of clones listed, around 95% are singletons. Sequenced material: naive CD4+ T cells sorted from blood. Stated subset: CD45RA+ positively selected. The origin of the receptors is a young man in good health.

The CDR3 region has the DNA TGCGCCAGCAGCCAAGAGGATTCCAAAAACATTCAGTACTTC. This codes for CASSQEDSKNIQYF. The J gene is TRBJ2-4, the V gene TRBV4-1; unclear D gene. The germline CDR1 and CDR2 sequences are MGHRA and YSYEKL. This CDR3 comprises 14 residues. Trimming stripped 0 bases from V and 2 bases from J, with 5 bases between.

This chain joins TRBV6-6 and TRBJ1-4; D is unresolved. The CDR3 is 12 residues long. The V end lost 0 bases, the J end lost 10 bases, and 6 bases lay between the germline ends. Germline V gene lookup returns CDR1 MNHNY and CDR2 SVGAGI (reference sequence). This CDR3 is CASSYSSGKLFF. For the CDR3, the DNA is TGTGCCAGCAGTTACTCTAGTGGAAAACTGTTTTTT.